This TCR beta chain is from a study of Ad26.COV2.S vaccination and SARS-CoV-2 variants. Study-level findings and limits: Spike-specific TCR breadth ran higher among vaccine recipients than placebo recipients.

Points on this clone: Its cognate antigen is unknown.

Only in-frame clones appear in the TCRdb table, and some are missing; sequencing was by immunoSEQ multiplex PCR. The sample consists of roughly 380,000 clones, more than 75% of them appearing once. Treatment given: some 20 received Ad26.COV2.S at low or high dose, single or two shots; about 5 received placebo; per-sample allocation not given. Following the first vaccine or placebo injection, samples were taken on day 63. The source was peripheral blood, collected in a trial of Ad26.COV2.S vaccine versus placebo. The clonotype comes from a person between 18 and 65 years old who received the Ad26.COV2.S COVID-19 vaccine or a placebo.

The CDR3 loop is CARRQLNQPQHF. CDR3 in DNA: TGTGCCAGAAGACAGTTAAATCAGCCCCAGCATTTT. This rearrangement joins TRBV12-3 or TRBV12-4 to TRBJ1-5, with a weak D call TRBD1 (5 bases). The CDR3 is 12 amino acids. V lost 9 bases and J 4 bases, leaving 10 bases between the germline ends.